These T cell receptor beta chains were read from a single sample in a study of identical twins. TCRdb passed the 5' RACE reads through MiXCR, listing each CDR3 protein once. The sample holds about 390,000 distinct CDR3 sequences, roughly 10% seen once. Material for sequencing was naive T cells sorted from blood. The receptors come from a woman between 50 and 59 years old in good health. Both conserved end residues are part of each CDR3. The order of the fields is CDR3 length, D gene, clone size, J gene, V gene, CDR3 DNA, CDR3 protein. The D gene is left open where the match is weak. Expanded clones are given a class, and other clones once, few, many or no size at all.

CDR3 length: 16; D gene: TRBD1; clone size: many; J gene: TRBJ1-2; V gene: TRBV5-6; CDR3 DNA: TGTGCCAGCAGTTATTGGGACAGGGGGACTAACTATGGCTACACCTTC; CDR3 protein: CASSYWDRGTNYGYTF
CDR3 length: 21; D gene: TRBD1; clone size: few; J gene: TRBJ2-5; V gene: TRBV6-2/TRBV6-3; CDR3 DNA: TGTGCCAGCAGTTACTCAACTCCATCGACAGGGTCAAGGGGATACCAAGAGACCCAGTACTTC; CDR3 protein: CASSYSTPSTGSRGYQETQYF
CDR3 length: 13; D gene: -; clone size: many; J gene: TRBJ1-6; V gene: TRBV25-1; CDR3 DNA: TGTGCCAGCAGACCCGGGAACCGATCACCCCTCCACTTT; CDR3 protein: CASRPGNRSPLHF
CDR3 length: 14; D gene: -; clone size: few; J gene: TRBJ1-5; V gene: TRBV11-2; CDR3 DNA: TGTGCCAGCAGCTTAGGGGGCGGGTTTAGGCCCCAGCATTTT; CDR3 protein: CASSLGGGFRPQHF
CDR3 length: 12; D gene: -; clone size: -; J gene: TRBJ1-5; V gene: TRBV20-1; CDR3 DNA: TGCAGTGCTACAGAAGGGGATCAGCCCCAGCATTTT; CDR3 protein: CSATEGDQPQHF
CDR3 length: 14; D gene: -; clone size: many; J gene: TRBJ1-5; V gene: TRBV5-1; CDR3 DNA: TGCGCCAGCAGCTTGGAGGCAGAGCAGGGGCCCCAGCATTTT; CDR3 protein: CASSLEAEQGPQHF
CDR3 length: 19; D gene: TRBD1; clone size: many; J gene: TRBJ1-1; V gene: TRBV4-1; CDR3 DNA: TGCGCCAGCAGCCGCGAAGGGGCAGGGGGCCCTAATAGTAACACTGAAGCTTTCTTT; CDR3 protein: CASSREGAGGPNSNTEAFF
CDR3 length: 11; D gene: -; clone size: many; J gene: TRBJ2-1; V gene: TRBV6-2/TRBV6-3; CDR3 DNA: TGTGCCAGCAGGGTGAACAATGAGCAGTTCTTC; CDR3 protein: CASRVNNEQFF
CDR3 length: 12; D gene: TRBD1; clone size: -; J gene: TRBJ1-6; V gene: TRBV30; CDR3 DNA: TGTGCCTTCTCGACAGGGTTGAGTACCCTCCACTTT; CDR3 protein: CAFSTGLSTLHF
CDR3 length: 13; D gene: -; clone size: -; J gene: TRBJ1-2; V gene: TRBV6-5; CDR3 DNA: TGTGCCAGCAAACTCGGGACGGACTATGGCTACACCTTC; CDR3 protein: CASKLGTDYGYTF
CDR3 length: 17; D gene: -; clone size: -; J gene: TRBJ2-3; V gene: TRBV12-3/TRBV12-4; CDR3 DNA: TGTGCCAGCAGTCTGATGGGGGGGACAGGTGGCACAGATACGCAGTATTTT; CDR3 protein: CASSLMGGTGGTDTQYF
CDR3 length: 13; D gene: -; clone size: -; J gene: TRBJ2-3; V gene: TRBV6-2/TRBV6-3; CDR3 DNA: TGTGCCAGCAGTTACACTAGCACAGATACGCAGTATTTT; CDR3 protein: CASSYTSTDTQYF
CDR3 length: 10; D gene: -; clone size: few; J gene: TRBJ2-7; V gene: TRBV29-1; CDR3 DNA: TGCAGCGTTGGGGACGTCGAGCAGTACTTC; CDR3 protein: CSVGDVEQYF
CDR3 length: 17; D gene: -; clone size: many; J gene: TRBJ2-1; V gene: TRBV24-1; CDR3 DNA: TGTGCCACCAGTGATTCGTCCCCCGGGCCCTTTAGGAATGAGCAGTTCTTC; CDR3 protein: CATSDSSPGPFRNEQFF
CDR3 length: 17; D gene: TRBD2; clone size: many; J gene: TRBJ2-5; V gene: TRBV6-5; CDR3 DNA: TGTGCCAGCAGTTACCGTTCCGGTTTAGCGGGAAGGGAGACCCAGTACTTC; CDR3 protein: CASSYRSGLAGRETQYF
CDR3 length: 12; D gene: -; clone size: few; J gene: TRBJ2-7; V gene: TRBV7-9; CDR3 DNA: TGTGCCAGCAGCCGACCGAGCTACGAGCAGTACTTC; CDR3 protein: CASSRPSYEQYF
CDR3 length: 14; D gene: -; clone size: few; J gene: TRBJ2-2; V gene: TRBV12-3/TRBV12-4; CDR3 DNA: TGTGCCAGCAGTTTCTGGATGAACACCGGGGAGCTGTTTTTT; CDR3 protein: CASSFWMNTGELFF
CDR3 length: 13; D gene: -; clone size: once; J gene: TRBJ2-3; V gene: TRBV5-5; CDR3 DNA: TGTGCCAGCAGCTTTGGACCTCCAGGTACGCAGTATTTT; CDR3 protein: CASSFGPPGTQYF
CDR3 length: 15; D gene: TRBD2; clone size: few; J gene: TRBJ2-1; V gene: TRBV12-3/TRBV12-4; CDR3 DNA: TGTGCCAGCAGGCACACTAGCGGGAAAGGCAATGAGCAGTTCTTC; CDR3 protein: CASRHTSGKGNEQFF
CDR3 length: 13; D gene: -; clone size: many; J gene: TRBJ1-1; V gene: TRBV29-1; CDR3 DNA: TGCAGCGTTGAAGACATAAGGGACACTGAAGCTTTCTTT; CDR3 protein: CSVEDIRDTEAFF
CDR3 length: 15; D gene: -; clone size: many; J gene: TRBJ1-1; V gene: TRBV28; CDR3 DNA: TGTGCCAGCAGTTTATGGAAGGGAGAACTTGATGAAGCTTTCTTT; CDR3 protein: CASSLWKGELDEAFF
CDR3 length: 15; D gene: TRBD2; clone size: -; J gene: TRBJ2-1; V gene: TRBV28; CDR3 DNA: TGTGCCAGCAGTCCAGCGGGGTCCCCCTCGAGGGAGCAGTTCTTC; CDR3 protein: CASSPAGSPSREQFF
CDR3 length: 15; D gene: TRBD2; clone size: few; J gene: TRBJ2-2; V gene: TRBV15; CDR3 DNA: TGTGCCACCAGCGGGCAGGGCGGGAGCACCGGGGAGCTGTTTTTT; CDR3 protein: CATSGQGGSTGELFF
CDR3 length: 15; D gene: -; clone size: -; J gene: TRBJ2-7; V gene: TRBV9; CDR3 DNA: TGTGCCAGCAGCGTAGGTCAGACAGCGTACTACGAGCAGTACTTC; CDR3 protein: CASSVGQTAYYEQYF
CDR3 length: 14; D gene: -; clone size: few; J gene: TRBJ1-2; V gene: TRBV9; CDR3 DNA: TGTGCCAGCAGCGTAGTCTCGGGAGGACGTGGCTACACCTTC; CDR3 protein: CASSVVSGGRGYTF
CDR3 length: 13; D gene: -; clone size: few; J gene: TRBJ1-2; V gene: TRBV6-5; CDR3 DNA: TGTGCCAGCAGTTACAGGAGTTACTATGGCTACACCTTC; CDR3 protein: CASSYRSYYGYTF
CDR3 length: 14; D gene: TRBD1; clone size: many; J gene: TRBJ2-1; V gene: TRBV6-1; CDR3 DNA: TGTGCCAGCAGTGCGCATACAGGGGCCGATGAGCAGTTCTTC; CDR3 protein: CASSAHTGADEQFF
CDR3 length: 14; D gene: -; clone size: few; J gene: TRBJ1-5; V gene: TRBV28; CDR3 DNA: TGTGCCAGCAGTTTAAGGGACAGCAATCAGCCCCAGCATTTT; CDR3 protein: CASSLRDSNQPQHF
CDR3 length: 17; D gene: -; clone size: many; J gene: TRBJ2-2; V gene: TRBV24-1; CDR3 DNA: TGTGCCACCAGTGATTTCTATCAGGGGACGGACACCGGGGAGCTGTTTTTT; CDR3 protein: CATSDFYQGTDTGELFF
CDR3 length: 15; D gene: -; clone size: few; J gene: TRBJ2-7; V gene: TRBV9; CDR3 DNA: TGTGCCAGCAGCGTAGCTGCGGGTATTTACTACGAGCAGTACTTC; CDR3 protein: CASSVAAGIYYEQYF
CDR3 length: 15; D gene: -; clone size: few; J gene: TRBJ1-3; V gene: TRBV6-6; CDR3 DNA: TGTGCCAGCACCTACAATCAGGTCTCTGGAAACACCATATATTTT; CDR3 protein: CASTYNQVSGNTIYF
CDR3 length: 15; D gene: TRBD1; clone size: -; J gene: TRBJ1-2; V gene: TRBV6-1; CDR3 DNA: TGTGCCAGCAGTCCGGACAGGGAACCTAACTATGGCTACACCTTC; CDR3 protein: CASSPDREPNYGYTF
CDR3 length: 13; D gene: -; clone size: many; J gene: TRBJ2-3; V gene: TRBV12-3/TRBV12-4; CDR3 DNA: TGTGCCAGCAGCCAACGTTCCCAAGATACGCAGTATTTT; CDR3 protein: CASSQRSQDTQYF
CDR3 length: 15; D gene: -; clone size: few; J gene: TRBJ1-4; V gene: TRBV12-3/TRBV12-4; CDR3 DNA: TGTGCCAGCAGTTCCGGGGGGGGCCGGGATGAAAAACTGTTTTTT; CDR3 protein: CASSSGGGRDEKLFF
CDR3 length: 16; D gene: TRBD2; clone size: many; J gene: TRBJ2-1; V gene: TRBV7-9; CDR3 DNA: TGTGCCAGCAGCTTAGTCTCGGGACTAGCGGACAATGAGCAGTTCTTC; CDR3 protein: CASSLVSGLADNEQFF
CDR3 length: 17; D gene: TRBD2; clone size: -; J gene: TRBJ2-3; V gene: TRBV4-1; CDR3 DNA: TGCGCCAGCAGCCAAGCCCGGGGGGTCGGCGGGGAAGATACGCAGTATTTT; CDR3 protein: CASSQARGVGGEDTQYF
CDR3 length: 17; D gene: TRBD2; clone size: few; J gene: TRBJ2-1; V gene: TRBV27; CDR3 DNA: TGTGCCAGCAGTTTAGGTCTAGCGGGAGGGCCGGTCCATGAGCAGTTCTTC; CDR3 protein: CASSLGLAGGPVHEQFF
CDR3 length: 15; D gene: TRBD1; clone size: many; J gene: TRBJ1-5; V gene: TRBV10-2; CDR3 DNA: TGCGCCAGCAGTGAAGGGGGCGCAGGAGCTCAGCCCCAGCATTTT; CDR3 protein: CASSEGGAGAQPQHF
CDR3 length: 14; D gene: -; clone size: many; J gene: TRBJ2-7; V gene: TRBV5-1; CDR3 DNA: TGCGCCAGCAGCCCCCCCTGGGCTTCTGGCGAGCAGTACTTC; CDR3 protein: CASSPPWASGEQYF